These T cell receptor beta chains were read from a single sample in a study of regulatory T cells in long-lasting Graves disease. TCRdb re-called the multiplex PCR reads with MiXCR, one entry per CDR3 protein. This table has some 300,000 distinct CDR3 sequences, 22% appearing once. Specimen: peripheral blood mononuclear cells (PBMCs), collected when the disease was refractory, from a patient treated with antithyroid drugs. The receptors come from a female donor with Graves disease. Both conserved end residues are part of each CDR3. D genes are given only for firm matches.

CDR3aa: CASSPEGAGTQYF
v_gene: TRBV7-8
d_gene: TRBD1

CDR3aa: CASSIGGQIQETQYF
v_gene: TRBV19
d_gene: -

CDR3aa: CASSLLLGAHEQYF
v_gene: TRBV11-2
d_gene: -

CDR3aa: CASSYSQGANTEAFF
v_gene: TRBV6-5
d_gene: TRBD1

CDR3aa: CASSAPGQPNTEAFF
v_gene: TRBV19
d_gene: -

CDR3aa: CASTPMTGQISYEQYF
v_gene: TRBV6-8
d_gene: TRBD1

CDR3aa: CASSSLGTGSYEQYF
v_gene: TRBV5-4
d_gene: TRBD1

CDR3aa: CSAVSTSGYYEQYF
v_gene: TRBV20-1
d_gene: TRBD2

CDR3aa: CASSLADYGTQYF
v_gene: TRBV7-6
d_gene: -

CDR3aa: CASSLWGGDYEQYF
v_gene: TRBV7-9
d_gene: -

CDR3aa: CSARDGGESDGYTF
v_gene: TRBV20-1
d_gene: -

CDR3aa: CASSHGGGAYGYTF
v_gene: TRBV9
d_gene: -

CDR3aa: CASISQMNTEAFF
v_gene: TRBV2
d_gene: -

CDR3aa: CASSQGLKGPHYEQYF
v_gene: TRBV14
d_gene: -

CDR3aa: CASSWETGGHQPQHF
v_gene: TRBV19
d_gene: TRBD1

CDR3aa: CAWSGGTSGYEQYF
v_gene: TRBV30
d_gene: TRBD2

CDR3aa: CAWRQGFSDSPLHF
v_gene: TRBV30
d_gene: -

CDR3aa: CASSTRVPPYEQYF
v_gene: TRBV19
d_gene: -

CDR3aa: CASSPPEAGRTGELFF
v_gene: TRBV4-2
d_gene: -

CDR3aa: CASSPQGRETQYF
v_gene: TRBV18
d_gene: -

CDR3aa: CSVQGGYNEQFF
v_gene: TRBV29-1
d_gene: TRBD2

CDR3aa: CATSRVDPYNEQFF
v_gene: TRBV15
d_gene: -

CDR3aa: CASSLGLAGEGGSGELFF
v_gene: TRBV13
d_gene: TRBD2

CDR3aa: CASSLRGVDTDTQYF
v_gene: TRBV5-1
d_gene: -

CDR3aa: CSVDHRGQETQYF
v_gene: TRBV20-1
d_gene: TRBD1

CDR3aa: CASSYPEETTEAFF
v_gene: TRBV6-5
d_gene: -

CDR3aa: CASSLRQSSYEQYF
v_gene: TRBV7-9
d_gene: -

CDR3aa: CASSLAPVDREETQYF
v_gene: TRBV11-2
d_gene: TRBD1

CDR3aa: CASSKGDNYGYTF
v_gene: TRBV6-2/TRBV6-3
d_gene: -

CDR3aa: CASSTSGSEQTQYF
v_gene: TRBV10-3
d_gene: TRBD2

CDR3aa: CASSLNRGPGANVLTF
v_gene: TRBV7-3
d_gene: -

CDR3aa: CASSRNRDFAGVNEAFF
v_gene: TRBV19
d_gene: -

CDR3aa: CASSVGGVAGANVLTF
v_gene: TRBV9
d_gene: -

CDR3aa: CSARERTGMNTEAFF
v_gene: TRBV20-1
d_gene: -

CDR3aa: CASSLIGDGPYEQYF
v_gene: TRBV7-2
d_gene: -

CDR3aa: CASSLNGGSANTEAFF
v_gene: TRBV7-2
d_gene: -

CDR3aa: CAWGLTDTQYF
v_gene: TRBV30
d_gene: -

CDR3aa: CASTPGQHSYEQYF
v_gene: TRBV6-2/TRBV6-3
d_gene: TRBD1

CDR3aa: CASSSLQGVGNIQYF
v_gene: TRBV11-2
d_gene: -

CDR3aa: CSATFQGLVETQYF
v_gene: TRBV20-1
d_gene: -

CDR3aa: CASSFLAGGQETQYF
v_gene: TRBV7-9
d_gene: TRBD2

CDR3aa: CSARDLLGKTYEQYF
v_gene: TRBV20-1
d_gene: -

CDR3aa: CSAGGSSTGELFF
v_gene: TRBV20-1
d_gene: -

CDR3aa: CASLANTEAFF
v_gene: TRBV2
d_gene: -

CDR3aa: CASMLGGIQYF
v_gene: TRBV28
d_gene: -